This T cell receptor beta chain was sequenced for a study of Tregs in tolerant kidney transplant recipients. Worth noting for this clone: The read terminates 3 residues before the CDR3 end, so the remaining end is supplied by the germline J gene.

This CDR3 region has 15 residues. Germline CDR1 is SEHNR and CDR2 is FQNEAQ (reference sequence). Trimming took 1 base from V and 5 from J; bases not matched to a gene: 5. TCRdb's copy holds only in-frame clones and misses some; the assay was immunoSEQ multiplex PCR. The table counts under 40,000 clones; around 15% lies in the top ten. Specimen: CD8+ T cells from blood, collected before the transplant. V gene TRBV7-9 combines with J gene TRBJ2-1, with 7 bases fitting TRBD2. The origin of this receptor is a human donor who received a combined kidney and bone marrow transplant. The part of the CDR3 DNA that was read is TGTGCCAGCAGCTTAGTATTAGCGGGCAACAATGAG. Translating gives CASSLVLAGNNE. Given in full, the CDR3 is CASSLVLAGNNEQFF. Supplemented by reference TRBV7-9 and TRBJ2-1, the full variable domain reads DTGVSQNPRHKITKRGQNVTFRCDPISEHNRLYWYRQTLGQGPEFLTYFQNEAQLEKSRLLSDRFSAERPKGSFSTLEIQRTEQGDSAMYLCASSLVLAGNNEQFFGPGTRLTVL.